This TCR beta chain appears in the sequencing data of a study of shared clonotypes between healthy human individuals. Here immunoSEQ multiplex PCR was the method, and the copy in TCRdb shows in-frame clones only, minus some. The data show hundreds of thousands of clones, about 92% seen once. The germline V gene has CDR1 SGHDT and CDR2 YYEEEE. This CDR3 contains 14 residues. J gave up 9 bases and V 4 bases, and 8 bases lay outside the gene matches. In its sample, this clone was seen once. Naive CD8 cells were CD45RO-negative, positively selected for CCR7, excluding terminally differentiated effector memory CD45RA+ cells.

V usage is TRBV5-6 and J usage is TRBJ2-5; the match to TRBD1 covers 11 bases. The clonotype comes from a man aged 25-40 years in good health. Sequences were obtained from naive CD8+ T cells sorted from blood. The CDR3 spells CASSPGQGGFSQYF. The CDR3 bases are TGTGCCAGCAGCCCGGGACAGGGGGGTTTTTCCCAGTACTTC.